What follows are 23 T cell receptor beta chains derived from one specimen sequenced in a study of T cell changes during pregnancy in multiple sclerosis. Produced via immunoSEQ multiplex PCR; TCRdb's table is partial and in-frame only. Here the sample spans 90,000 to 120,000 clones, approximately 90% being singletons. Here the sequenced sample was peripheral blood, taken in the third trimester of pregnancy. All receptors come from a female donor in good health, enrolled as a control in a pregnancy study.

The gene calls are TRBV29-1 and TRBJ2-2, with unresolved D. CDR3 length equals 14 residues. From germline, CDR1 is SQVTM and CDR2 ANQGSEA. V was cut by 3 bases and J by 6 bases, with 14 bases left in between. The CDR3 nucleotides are TGCAGCGTTGACAGGTCCGAAGTTCCCGGGGAGCTGTTTTTT. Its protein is CSVDRSEVPGELFF.

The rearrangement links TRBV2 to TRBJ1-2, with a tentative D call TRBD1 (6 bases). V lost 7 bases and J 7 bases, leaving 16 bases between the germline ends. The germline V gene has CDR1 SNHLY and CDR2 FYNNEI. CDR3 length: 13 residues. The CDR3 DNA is TGTGCCAGCACTTACCAGGGGTTGGGTGGCTACACCTTC. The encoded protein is CASTYQGLGGYTF.

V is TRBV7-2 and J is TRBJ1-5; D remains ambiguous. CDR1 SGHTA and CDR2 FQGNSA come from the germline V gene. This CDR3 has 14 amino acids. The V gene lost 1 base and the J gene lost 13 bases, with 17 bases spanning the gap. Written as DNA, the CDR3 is TGTGCCAGCAGCTTAGAATATAACACCGTGAGGCAGCATTTT. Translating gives CASSLEYNTVRQHF.

CDR3: CASRNRENTEAFF. The CDR3 coding sequence is TGTGCCAGCAGGAACAGGGAAAACACTGAAGCTTTCTTT. The chain employs TRBV5-6 and TRBJ1-1; D may be TRBD1 (6 bases). CDR3 length: 13 residues. Trimming stripped 5 bases from V and 2 bases from J, with 10 bases between. Germline V lookup: CDR1 SGHDT, CDR2 YYEEEE.

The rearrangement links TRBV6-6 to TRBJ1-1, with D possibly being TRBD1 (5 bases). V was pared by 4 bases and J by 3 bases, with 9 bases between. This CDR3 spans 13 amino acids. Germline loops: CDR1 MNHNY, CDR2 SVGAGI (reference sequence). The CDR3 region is CASSSGRYTEAFF. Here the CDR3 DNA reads TGTGCCAGCAGTTCAGGGAGGTACACTGAAGCTTTCTTT.

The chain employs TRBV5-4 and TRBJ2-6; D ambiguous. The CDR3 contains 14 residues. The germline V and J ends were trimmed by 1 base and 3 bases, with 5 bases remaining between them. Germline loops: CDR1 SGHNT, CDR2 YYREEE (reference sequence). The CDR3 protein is CASSLPGGANVLTF. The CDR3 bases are TGTGCCAGCAGCTTGCCCGGTGGGGCCAACGTCCTGACTTTC.

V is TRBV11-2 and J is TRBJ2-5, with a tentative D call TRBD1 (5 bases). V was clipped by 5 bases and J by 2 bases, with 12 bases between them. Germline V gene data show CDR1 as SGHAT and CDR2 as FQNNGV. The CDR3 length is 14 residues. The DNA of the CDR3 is TGTGCCAGCAGCCATTCCACAGGACAAGAGACCCAGTACTTC. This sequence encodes CASSHSTGQETQYF. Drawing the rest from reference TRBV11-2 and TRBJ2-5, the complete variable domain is EAGVAQSPRYKIIEKRQSVAFWCNPISGHATLYWYQQILGQGPKLLIQFQNNGVVDDSQLPKDRFSAERLKGVDSTLKIQPAKLEDSAVYLCASSHSTGQETQYFGPGTRLLVL.

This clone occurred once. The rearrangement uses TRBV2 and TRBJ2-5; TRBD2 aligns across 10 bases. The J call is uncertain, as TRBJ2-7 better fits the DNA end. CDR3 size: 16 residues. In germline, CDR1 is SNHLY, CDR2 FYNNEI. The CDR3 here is CASTLKTLAGMYEQYF. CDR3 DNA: TGTGCCAGCACCCTAAAAACACTAGCGGGGATGTACGAGCAGTACTTC.

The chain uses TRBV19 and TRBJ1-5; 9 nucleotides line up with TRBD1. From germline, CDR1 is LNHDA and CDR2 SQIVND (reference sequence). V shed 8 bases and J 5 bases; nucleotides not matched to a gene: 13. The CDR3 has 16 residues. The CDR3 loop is CASRTTRRQGDQPQHF. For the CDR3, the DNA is TGTGCCAGTCGAACTACACGGAGACAGGGGGATCAGCCCCAGCATTTT.

CDR3 amino acids: CASSQALRENTEAFF. For the CDR3, the DNA is TGTGCCAGCAGCCAAGCACTCCGGGAGAACACTGAAGCTTTCTTT. This rearrangement joins TRBV4-2 to TRBJ1-1; unclear D gene. This CDR3 is 15 amino acids long. Germline values: CDR1 LGHNA, CDR2 YNFKEQ. V was pared by 1 base and J by 1 base, with 10 bases between.

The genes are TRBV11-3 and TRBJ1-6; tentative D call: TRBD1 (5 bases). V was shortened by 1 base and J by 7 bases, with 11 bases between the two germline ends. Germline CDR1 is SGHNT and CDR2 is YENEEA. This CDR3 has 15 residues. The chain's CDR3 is CASSLVSTVNSPLHF. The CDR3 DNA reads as TGTGCCAGCAGCTTAGTGTCGACAGTAAATTCACCCCTCCACTTT.

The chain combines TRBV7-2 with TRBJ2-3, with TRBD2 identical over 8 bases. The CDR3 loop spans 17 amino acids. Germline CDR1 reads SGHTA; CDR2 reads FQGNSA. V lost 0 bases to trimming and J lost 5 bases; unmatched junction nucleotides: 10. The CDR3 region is CASSLAPSGGGGDTQYF. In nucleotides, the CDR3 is TGTGCCAGCAGCTTAGCGCCGAGCGGGGGTGGTGGAGATACGCAGTATTTT.

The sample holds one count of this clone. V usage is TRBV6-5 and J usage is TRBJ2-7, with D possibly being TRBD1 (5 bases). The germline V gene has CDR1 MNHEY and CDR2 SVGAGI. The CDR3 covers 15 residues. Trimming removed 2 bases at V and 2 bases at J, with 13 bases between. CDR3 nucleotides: TGTGCCAGCAGTTACCTCGCAGACAGTCCCTACGAGCAGTACTTC. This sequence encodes CASSYLADSPYEQYF.

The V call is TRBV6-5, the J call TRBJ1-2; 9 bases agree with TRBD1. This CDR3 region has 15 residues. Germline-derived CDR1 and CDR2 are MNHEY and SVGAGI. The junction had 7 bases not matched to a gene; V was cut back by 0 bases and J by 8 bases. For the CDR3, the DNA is TGTGCCAGCAGTTACTCGGACAGGGGTTATCAGGGCTACACCTTC. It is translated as CASSYSDRGYQGYTF.

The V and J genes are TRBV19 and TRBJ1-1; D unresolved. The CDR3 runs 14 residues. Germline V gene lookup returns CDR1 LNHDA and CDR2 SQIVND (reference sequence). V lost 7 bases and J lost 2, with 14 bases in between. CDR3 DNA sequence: TGTGCCAGTACCACGGGAGGGTTTAACACTGAAGCTTTCTTT. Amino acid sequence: CASTTGGFNTEAFF.

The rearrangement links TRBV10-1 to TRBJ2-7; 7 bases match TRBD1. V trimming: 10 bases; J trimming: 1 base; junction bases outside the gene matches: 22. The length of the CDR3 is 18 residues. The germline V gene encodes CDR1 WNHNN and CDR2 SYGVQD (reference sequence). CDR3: CATLNRGPKLLMSYEQYF. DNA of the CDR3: TGCGCCACCCTAAACAGGGGACCCAAGCTCCTAATGTCCTACGAGCAGTACTTC.

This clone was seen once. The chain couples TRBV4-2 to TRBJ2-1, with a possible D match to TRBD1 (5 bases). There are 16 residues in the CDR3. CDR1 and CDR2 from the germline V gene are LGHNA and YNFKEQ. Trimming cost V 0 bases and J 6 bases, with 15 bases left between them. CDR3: CASSQDSPDQGNEQFF. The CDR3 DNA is TGTGCCAGCAGCCAAGATTCCCCCGATCAGGGCAATGAGCAGTTCTTC.

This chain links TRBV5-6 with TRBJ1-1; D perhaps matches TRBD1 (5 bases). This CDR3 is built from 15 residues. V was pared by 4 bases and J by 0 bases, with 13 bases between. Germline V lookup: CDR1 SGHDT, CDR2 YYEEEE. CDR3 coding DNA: TGTGCCAGCAGCCCGCGAGGCAGGGTGAACACTGAAGCTTTCTTT. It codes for CASSPRGRVNTEAFF.

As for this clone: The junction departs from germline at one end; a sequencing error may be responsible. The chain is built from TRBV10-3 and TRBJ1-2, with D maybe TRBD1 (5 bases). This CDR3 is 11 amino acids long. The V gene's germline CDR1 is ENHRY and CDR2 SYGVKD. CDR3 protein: CAISEGGEPFF. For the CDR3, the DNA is TGTGCCATCAGTGAGGGAGGGGAGCCCTTCTTC.

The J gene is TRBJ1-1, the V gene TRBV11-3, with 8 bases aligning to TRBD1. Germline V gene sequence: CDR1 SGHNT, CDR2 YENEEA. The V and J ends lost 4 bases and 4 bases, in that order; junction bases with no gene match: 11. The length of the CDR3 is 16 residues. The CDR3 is CASSSGQGGLGTEAFF. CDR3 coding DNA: TGTGCCAGCAGCTCCGGACAGGGCGGGCTTGGCACTGAAGCTTTCTTT.

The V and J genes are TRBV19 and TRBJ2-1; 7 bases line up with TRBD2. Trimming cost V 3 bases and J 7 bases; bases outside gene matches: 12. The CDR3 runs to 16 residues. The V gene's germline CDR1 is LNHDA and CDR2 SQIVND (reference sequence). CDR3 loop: CASSIRVGGDRNEQFF. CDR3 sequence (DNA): TGTGCCAGTAGTATCCGAGTGGGGGGGGATAGGAATGAGCAGTTCTTC.

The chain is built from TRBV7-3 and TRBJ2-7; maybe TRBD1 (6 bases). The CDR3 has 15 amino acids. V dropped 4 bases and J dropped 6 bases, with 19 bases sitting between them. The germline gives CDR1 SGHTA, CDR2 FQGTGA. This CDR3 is CASSSNQQGLGEQYF. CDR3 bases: TGTGCCAGCAGCTCCAACCAACAGGGTTTGGGCGAGCAGTACTTC.

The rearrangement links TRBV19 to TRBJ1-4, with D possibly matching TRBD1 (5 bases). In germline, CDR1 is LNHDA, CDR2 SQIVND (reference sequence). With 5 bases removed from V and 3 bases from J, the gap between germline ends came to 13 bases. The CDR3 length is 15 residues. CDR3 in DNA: TGTGCCAGTAGTCCCAGACAGAGACCTAATGAAAAACTGTTTTTT. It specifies CASSPRQRPNEKLFF.